This T cell receptor (beta chain) is from a study of memory CD4+ T cells and cytomegalovirus serostatus. Germline values: CDR1 SGHDT, CDR2 YYEEEE. This CDR3 spans 16 amino acids. V lost 2 bases, J lost 8 bases, and 10 bases stayed unmatched. Single viable CD3+CD4+CD8-CD45RO+ cells were sorted as the memory CD4+ T cells. CD4+ T cells were isolated by positive magnetic selection. Generated by immunoSEQ multiplex PCR, the TCRdb table keeps only in-frame clones and is missing some. The data hold tens of thousands of clones, with 60% to 85% observed a single time. The material sequenced was memory CD4+ T cells from blood. V and J are TRBV5-6 and TRBJ1-2; 12 bases fit TRBD1. This sequence originates from an adult in good health and CMV-seronegative. CDR3 DNA sequence: TGTGCCAGCAGCTTCGTCCCGGGACAGGGGGCTGGGGGCTACACCTTC. Translation: CASSFVPGQGAGGYTF.